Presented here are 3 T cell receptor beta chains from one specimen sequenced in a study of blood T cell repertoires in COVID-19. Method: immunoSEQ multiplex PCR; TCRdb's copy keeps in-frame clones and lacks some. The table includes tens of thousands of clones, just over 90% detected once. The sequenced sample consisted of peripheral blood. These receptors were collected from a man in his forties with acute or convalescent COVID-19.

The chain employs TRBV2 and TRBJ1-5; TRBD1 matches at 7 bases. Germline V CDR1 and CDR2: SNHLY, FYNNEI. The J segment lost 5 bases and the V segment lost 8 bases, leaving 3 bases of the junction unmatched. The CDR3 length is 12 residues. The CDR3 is CASGQDDQPQHF. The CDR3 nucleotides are TGTGCCAGCGGACAGGATGATCAGCCCCAGCATTTT.

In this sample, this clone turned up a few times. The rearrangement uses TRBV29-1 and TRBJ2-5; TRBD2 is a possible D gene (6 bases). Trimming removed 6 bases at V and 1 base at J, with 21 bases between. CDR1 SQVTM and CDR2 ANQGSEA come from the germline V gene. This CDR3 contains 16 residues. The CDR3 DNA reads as TGCAGCGTCGATGGGCTGGGCGGGGCGATCCAAGAGACCCAGTACTTC. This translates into CSVDGLGGAIQETQYF.

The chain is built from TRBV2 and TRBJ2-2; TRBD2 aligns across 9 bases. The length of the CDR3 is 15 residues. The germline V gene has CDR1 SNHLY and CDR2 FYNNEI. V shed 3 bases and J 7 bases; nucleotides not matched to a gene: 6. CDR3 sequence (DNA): TGTGCCAGCAGTGATAGCCTAGCGGGAATCGGGGAGCTGTTTTTT. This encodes CASSDSLAGIGELFF.